A selection of T cell receptor beta chains follows, all from one sample in a study of PD-L1 blockade in urothelial cancer. Only in-frame clones appear in the TCRdb table, and some are missing; sequencing was by immunoSEQ multiplex PCR. The sample includes about 66,000 clones, roughly 90% seen only once; the top ten take about 11%. The specimen was PBMCs, collected around atezolizumab (anti-PD-L1) treatment. The receptors were sampled from a man aged 60-69 years with urothelial cancer. CDR3s include the opening cysteine and the closing phenylalanine or tryptophan. Each record gives: D gene, V gene, J gene, clone size, CDR3 protein, CDR3 DNA. A D gene is named only where the DNA matches it firmly. Only some rows state a clone size, as once, few, many or a class for expanded clones.

-	TRBV4-3	TRBJ1-1	few	CASSQEAVRVSEAFF	TGCGCCAGCAGCCAAGAGGCAGTCAGGGTGTCTGAAGCTTTCTTT
-	TRBV6-5	TRBJ1-2	-	CASSPWGGAGYTF	TGTGCCAGCAGCCCCTGGGGAGGGGCTGGCTACACCTTC
TRBD1	TRBV6-1	TRBJ1-2	-	CASSVYRGGEDGYTF	TGTGCCAGCAGTGTTTACAGGGGAGGAGAGGATGGCTACACCTTC
-	TRBV6-5	TRBJ1-2	-	CATTGLADGYTF	TGTGCCACGACTGGTTTAGCCGATGGCTACACCTTC
-	TRBV28	TRBJ2-7	-	CASTPHRDTYEQYF	TGTGCCAGCACCCCTCACCGGGACACCTACGAGCAGTACTTC
-	TRBV11-1	TRBJ2-1	-	CASSLGLSYNEQFF	TGTGCCAGCAGCTTAGGACTTTCCTACAATGAGCAGTTCTTC
-	TRBV29-1	TRBJ1-2	once	CSASEQGYGYTF	TGCAGCGCCTCAGAACAGGGCTATGGCTACACCTTC
-	TRBV7-7	TRBJ2-5	-	CASAWGLQETQYF	TGTGCTAGCGCATGGGGACTCCAAGAGACCCAGTACTTC
-	TRBV11-2	TRBJ2-1	-	CASSQGSSYNEQFF	TGTGCCAGCAGTCAGGGCTCCTCCTACAATGAGCAGTTCTTC
-	TRBV5-6	TRBJ2-3	-	CASSFPTSGTDTQYF	TGTGCCAGCAGCTTCCCCACCTCAGGCACAGATACGCAGTATTTT
-	TRBV10-3	TRBJ2-3	-	CASLSTDTQYF	TGTGCCAGTCTCAGCACAGATACGCAGTATTTT
-	TRBV2	TRBJ1-3	-	CASSERVLTIYF	TGTGCCAGCAGTGAGAGGGTTCTCACCATATATTTT
TRBD1	TRBV11-1	TRBJ1-2	few	CASSPTGHRGYTF	TGTGCCAGCAGCCCGACAGGGCATCGCGGCTACACCTTC
TRBD2	TRBV6-6	TRBJ2-7	-	CASSQGLENEQYF	TGTGCCAGCAGCCAGGGACTAGAAAACGAGCAGTACTTC
TRBD1	TRBV29-1	TRBJ2-6	-	CSVEVPTGLTGANVLTF	TGCAGCGTTGAAGTTCCGACAGGGCTGACTGGGGCCAACGTCCTGACTTTC
TRBD2	TRBV11-2	TRBJ2-1	-	CASSLVVGALAGVGGEQFF	TGTGCCAGCAGCTTAGTAGTAGGTGCGCTAGCGGGAGTAGGGGGTGAGCAGTTCTTC
-	TRBV7-6	TRBJ1-1	-	CASGTGSGYTEAFF	TGTGCCAGCGGTACAGGGAGTGGTTACACTGAAGCTTTCTTT
TRBD1	TRBV2	TRBJ1-5	-	CASKWTGDNQPQHF	TGTGCCAGCAAGTGGACAGGGGACAATCAGCCCCAGCATTTT
-	TRBV9	TRBJ2-1	-	CASSDLSSYNEQFF	TGTGCCAGCAGCGACCTAAGCTCCTACAATGAGCAGTTCTTC
-	TRBV29-1	TRBJ1-2	-	CSVEVAGVYGYTF	TGCAGCGTTGAAGTGGCAGGCGTCTATGGCTACACCTTC
TRBD1	TRBV9	TRBJ2-7	-	CASSEGQGAAEQYF	TGTGCCAGCAGCGAGGGACAGGGGGCGGCAGAGCAGTACTTC
-	TRBV5-1	TRBJ1-1	-	CASRTGGGNTEAFF	TGCGCCAGCAGAACCGGGGGGGGGAACACTGAAGCTTTCTTT
-	TRBV1	TRBJ1-1	-	CTSSHGVEETEAFF	TGCACCAGCAGCCACGGGGTGGAGGAAACTGAAGCTTTCTTT
-	TRBV6-4	TRBJ2-2	-	CASSRDDSANTGELFF	TGTGCCAGCAGCAGGGATGACAGCGCGAACACCGGGGAGCTGTTTTTT
-	TRBV5-6	TRBJ1-5	-	CASSKQYSSNQPQHF	TGTGCCAGCAGCAAACAGTACTCTAGCAATCAGCCCCAGCATTTT
-	TRBV11-2	TRBJ1-5	-	CASSSSNNQPQHF	TGTGCCAGCAGCTCCAGTAACAATCAGCCCCAGCATTTT
TRBD2	TRBV18	TRBJ2-2	-	CASSMAGGPHTGELFF	TGTGCCAGCTCAATGGCGGGAGGGCCCCACACCGGGGAGCTGTTTTTT
TRBD2	TRBV7-3	TRBJ2-7	-	CASSLSGGPSYEQYF	TGTGCCAGCAGCTTATCGGGAGGGCCAAGCTACGAGCAGTACTTC
TRBD1	TRBV5-4	TRBJ2-7	once	CASSGQVSYEQYF	TGTGCCAGCAGCGGACAGGTCTCCTACGAGCAGTACTTC
-	TRBV5-4	TRBJ1-4	-	CASSPGGRQGREKLFF	TGTGCCAGCAGCCCCGGAGGACGGCAAGGGCGTGAAAAACTGTTTTTT
-	TRBV11-2	TRBJ1-4	once	CASSSGVKLFF	TGTGCCAGCAGCTCCGGGGTAAAACTGTTTTTT
TRBD2	TRBV11-3	TRBJ2-4	-	CASRRLAGERLAKNIQYF	TGTGCCAGCAGAAGACTAGCGGGGGAGAGACTAGCCAAAAACATTCAGTACTTC
TRBD1	TRBV5-1	TRBJ2-3	-	CASSLGDRWLDTQYF	TGCGCCAGCAGCTTGGGGGACAGATGGCTAGATACGCAGTATTTT
TRBD1	TRBV6-5	TRBJ1-5	-	CASSLQGNQPQHF	TGTGCCAGCAGCCTACAGGGGAATCAGCCCCAGCATTTT
-	TRBV30	TRBJ1-2	-	CAWEDALAIFTGYTF	TGTGCCTGGGAGGATGCATTGGCTATCTTCACCGGCTACACCTTC
TRBD1	TRBV19	TRBJ1-4	-	CASRDRGRGANEKLFF	TGTGCCAGTAGAGACAGGGGGCGCGGGGCTAATGAAAAACTGTTTTTT
-	TRBV7-6	TRBJ2-1	-	CASSPGLGREGGNEQFF	TGTGCCAGCAGCCCGGGGCTCGGCAGGGAGGGGGGAAACGAGCAGTTCTTC
TRBD1	TRBV19	TRBJ2-7	-	CASKRTWDRNYEQYF	TGTGCCAGTAAACGAACTTGGGACAGAAACTACGAGCAGTACTTC
-	TRBV25-1	TRBJ1-3	-	CASSESAWGGIGNTIYF	TGTGCCAGCAGTGAATCCGCGTGGGGCGGTATTGGAAACACCATATATTTT
TRBD1	TRBV30	TRBJ1-6	few	CAWTQGQGARMVPLHF	TGTGCCTGGACCCAGGGACAGGGGGCGAGAATGGTACCCCTCCACTTT
TRBD1	TRBV7-9	TRBJ2-3	few	CASSLGGQGHPDTQYF	TGTGCCAGCAGCTTAGGAGGACAGGGCCATCCAGATACGCAGTATTTT
TRBD1	TRBV6-6	TRBJ1-1	-	CASSLDRAAEAFF	TGTGCCAGCAGTCTTGACAGGGCGGCTGAAGCTTTCTTT
TRBD2	TRBV7-8	TRBJ2-7	-	CASSFRLVGGRAPHEQYF	TGTGCCAGCAGCTTCCGATTGGTTGGCGGGAGGGCGCCGCACGAGCAGTACTTC
-	TRBV28	TRBJ1-2	-	CASSPLSWPRDPYGYTF	TGTGCCAGCAGTCCTCTGTCGTGGCCGCGGGATCCCTATGGCTACACCTTC
TRBD1	TRBV6-6	TRBJ1-2	once	CASSLTGTGFGGYTF	TGTGCCAGCAGTCTCACCGGGACAGGGTTTGGGGGCTACACCTTC
-	TRBV19	TRBJ2-7	-	CASSPRGSSYEQYF	TGTGCCAGTAGCCCCAGGGGCAGCTCCTACGAGCAGTACTTC
TRBD1	TRBV11-3	TRBJ1-2	-	CASSSRGHRGYTF	TGTGCCAGCAGCTCCAGGGGGCATAGGGGCTACACCTTC
-	TRBV27	TRBJ2-1	-	CASSLVRLGAEQFF	TGTGCCAGCAGTTTAGTAAGACTAGGGGCTGAGCAGTTCTTC
TRBD2	TRBV7-2	TRBJ2-1	-	CASSRTGTSGYNEQFF	TGTGCCAGCAGCCGTACCGGGACTAGCGGATACAATGAGCAGTTCTTC
TRBD2	TRBV19	TRBJ2-2	-	CASSIVGLADTRGTGELFF	TGTGCCAGTAGTATCGTCGGACTAGCAGATACTAGGGGGACCGGGGAGCTGTTTTTT
TRBD2	TRBV5-4	TRBJ2-2	-	CASSLFGSGRWGGELFF	TGTGCCAGCAGCTTGTTTGGTAGCGGGAGGTGGGGCGGGGAGCTGTTTTTT
-	TRBV5-4	TRBJ1-1	-	CASSRRADTEAFF	TGTGCCAGCAGCCGCCGTGCAGACACTGAAGCTTTCTTT
TRBD1	TRBV2	TRBJ1-6	-	CASRTGQGRLGVYNSPLHF	TGTGCCAGCAGGACGGGACAGGGGCGTCTGGGGGTCTATAATTCACCCCTCCACTTT
-	TRBV19	TRBJ1-5	-	CASSYQGNNQPQHF	TGTGCCAGTAGTTACCAGGGGAACAATCAGCCCCAGCATTTT
-	TRBV6-5	TRBJ2-6	-	CASSYEGAGANVLTF	TGTGCCAGCAGTTACGAAGGGGCTGGGGCCAACGTCCTGACTTTC
-	TRBV6-1	TRBJ2-2	-	CASSERFNANTGELFF	TGTGCCAGCAGTGAACGGTTCAACGCGAACACCGGGGAGCTGTTTTTT
TRBD2	TRBV23-1	TRBJ2-1	-	CASSQSRGGMEQFF	TGCGCCAGCAGTCAATCCCGGGGGGGAATGGAGCAGTTCTTC
-	TRBV7-3	TRBJ1-2	-	CASSLTRDYGYTF	TGTGCCAGCAGCTTAACCAGGGACTATGGCTACACCTTC